This record covers a single T cell receptor beta chain. The entry originates in a study of blood T cell repertoires in COVID-19. Looking at the study overall: The origin of the acute and convalescent COVID-19 samples was the United States, Italy and Spain.

This CDR3 has 16 amino acids. The ends were cut back, 6 bases at V and 5 bases at J, with 23 bases in the middle. In germline, CDR1 is MDHEN, CDR2 SYDVKM. Data came from immunoSEQ multiplex PCR; TCRdb stores just in-frame clones and leaves some out. The data contain about 350,000 clones, roughly 90% of them singletons. V and J are TRBV28 and TRBJ2-7; a weak D match, TRBD2 (6 bases). The TCR was taken from a woman aged 30 to 39 who had recovered from COVID-19. The sequenced sample consisted of PBMCs or T cells enriched from blood (not recorded which). This CDR3 reads CASSTPAPPGANEQYF. The CDR3 coding sequence is TGTGCCAGCAGCACACCCGCCCCACCGGGAGCCAACGAGCAGTACTTC.